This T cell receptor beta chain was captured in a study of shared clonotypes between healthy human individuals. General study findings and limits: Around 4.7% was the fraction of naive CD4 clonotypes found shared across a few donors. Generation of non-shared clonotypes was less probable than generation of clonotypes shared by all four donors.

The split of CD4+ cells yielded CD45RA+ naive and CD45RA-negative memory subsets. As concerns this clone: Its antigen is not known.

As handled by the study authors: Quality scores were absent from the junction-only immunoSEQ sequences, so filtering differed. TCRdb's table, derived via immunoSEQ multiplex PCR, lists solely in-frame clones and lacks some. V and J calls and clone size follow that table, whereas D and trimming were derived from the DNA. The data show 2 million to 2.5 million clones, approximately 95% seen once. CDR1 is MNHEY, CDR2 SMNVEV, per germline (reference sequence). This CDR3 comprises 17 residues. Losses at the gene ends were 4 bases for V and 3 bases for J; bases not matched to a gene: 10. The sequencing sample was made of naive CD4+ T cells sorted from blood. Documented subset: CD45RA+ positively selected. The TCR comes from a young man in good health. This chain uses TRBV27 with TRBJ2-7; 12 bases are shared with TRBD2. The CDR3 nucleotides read TGTGCCAGCAGTTCGGTTGGAACTAGCGGGAGGAACTACGAGCAGTACTTC. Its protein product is CASSSVGTSGRNYEQYF.